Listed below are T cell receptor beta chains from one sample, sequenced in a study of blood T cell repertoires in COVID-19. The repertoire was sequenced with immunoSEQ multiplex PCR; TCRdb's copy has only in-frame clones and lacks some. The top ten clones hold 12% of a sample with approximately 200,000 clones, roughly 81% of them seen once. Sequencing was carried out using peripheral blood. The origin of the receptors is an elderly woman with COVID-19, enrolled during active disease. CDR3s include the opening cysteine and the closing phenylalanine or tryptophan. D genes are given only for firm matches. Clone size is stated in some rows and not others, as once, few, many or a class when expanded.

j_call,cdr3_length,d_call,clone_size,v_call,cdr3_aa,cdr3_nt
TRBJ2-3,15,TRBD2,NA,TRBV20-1,CSASGGRGVADTQYF,TGCAGTGCTAGTGGGGGGAGGGGAGTAGCAGATACGCAGTATTTT
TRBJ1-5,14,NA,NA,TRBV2,CASSEGTPYQPQHF,TGTGCCAGCAGTGAAGGTACACCCTATCAGCCCCAGCATTTT
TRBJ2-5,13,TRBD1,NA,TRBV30,CAWSRGQGATQYF,TGTGCCTGGAGCCGCGGACAGGGGGCGACCCAGTACTTC
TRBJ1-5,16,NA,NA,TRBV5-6,CASSVSGGRGSQPQHF,TGTGCCAGCAGCGTAAGCGGGGGGAGAGGCAGCCAGCCCCAGCATTTT
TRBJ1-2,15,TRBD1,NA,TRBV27,CASGLTGDPLGGYTF,TGTGCCAGCGGCTTGACAGGGGACCCTCTAGGTGGCTACACCTTC
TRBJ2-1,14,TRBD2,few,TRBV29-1,CSVVRLAGYNEQFF,TGCAGCGTTGTCCGGCTAGCGGGATACAATGAGCAGTTCTTC
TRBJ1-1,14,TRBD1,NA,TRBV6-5,CASSPQGARTEAFF,TGTGCCAGCAGTCCACAGGGGGCGCGCACTGAAGCTTTCTTT
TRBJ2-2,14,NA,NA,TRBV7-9,CASSSGLVPGELFF,TGTGCCAGCAGCTCGGGACTTGTACCCGGGGAGCTGTTTTTT
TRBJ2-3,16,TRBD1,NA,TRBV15,CATSGRTGKITDTQYF,TGTGCCACCAGCGGTAGGACAGGAAAAATCACAGATACGCAGTATTTT
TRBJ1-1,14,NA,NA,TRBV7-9,CASSSMGGNTEAFF,TGTGCCAGCAGCTCAATGGGAGGGAACACTGAAGCTTTCTTT
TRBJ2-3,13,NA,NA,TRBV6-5,CASSYRGTDTQYF,TGTGCCAGCAGTTACCGCGGAACAGATACGCAGTATTTT
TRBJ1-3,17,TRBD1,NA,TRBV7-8,CASSERDSPASGNTIYF,TGTGCCAGCAGCGAAAGGGACAGTCCCGCCTCTGGAAACACCATATATTTT
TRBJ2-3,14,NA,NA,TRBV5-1,CASSLRGSTDTQYF,TGCGCCAGCAGCTTGCGGGGATCCACAGATACGCAGTATTTT
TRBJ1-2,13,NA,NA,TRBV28,CASRQTANYGYTF,TGTGCCAGCAGACAAACAGCTAACTATGGCTACACCTTC
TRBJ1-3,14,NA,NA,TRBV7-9,CASSLFSSGNTIYF,TGTGCCAGCAGCTTATTCAGCTCTGGAAACACCATATATTTT
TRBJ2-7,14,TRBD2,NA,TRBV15,CATSTTSGSYEQYF,TGTGCCACCAGCACAACTAGCGGCTCCTACGAGCAGTACTTC
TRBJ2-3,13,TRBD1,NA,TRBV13,CASSQGAADTQYF,TGTGCCAGCAGCCAGGGGGCCGCAGATACGCAGTATTTT
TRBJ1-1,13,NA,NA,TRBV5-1,CASSEGGRTEAFF,TGCGCCAGCAGCGAGGGAGGAAGGACTGAAGCTTTCTTT
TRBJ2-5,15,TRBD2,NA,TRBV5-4,CASSKRTSGQETQYF,TGTGCCAGCAGCAAAAGGACTAGCGGACAAGAGACCCAGTACTTC
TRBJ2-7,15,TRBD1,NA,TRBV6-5,CASRQGGVGTYEQYF,TGTGCCAGCAGGCAAGGGGGCGTGGGAACCTACGAGCAGTACTTC
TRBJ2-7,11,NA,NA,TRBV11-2,CASASMGPQYF,TGTGCCAGCGCGTCCATGGGCCCGCAGTACTTC
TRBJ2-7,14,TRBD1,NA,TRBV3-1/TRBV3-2,CASSQEDRDGEQYF,TGTGCCAGCAGCCAAGAGGACAGGGATGGCGAGCAGTACTTC
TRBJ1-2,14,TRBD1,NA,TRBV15,CATSRDQGADGYTF,TGTGCCACCAGCAGAGATCAGGGGGCGGACGGCTACACCTTC
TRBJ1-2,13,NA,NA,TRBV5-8,CASSFLTGYGYTF,TGTGCCAGCAGCTTCTTGACAGGATATGGCTACACCTTC
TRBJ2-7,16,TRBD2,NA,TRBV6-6,CASSYSTAGGPYEQYF,TGTGCCAGCAGTTACTCGACTGCGGGAGGGCCATACGAGCAGTACTTC
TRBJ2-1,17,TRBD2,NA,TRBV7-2,CASSPTWREATYNEQFF,TGTGCCAGCAGCCCCACTTGGCGGGAGGCTACTTACAATGAGCAGTTCTTC
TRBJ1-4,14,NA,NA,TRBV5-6,CASSRGGVFEKLFF,TGTGCCAGCAGCCGAGGGGGGGTTTTTGAAAAACTGTTTTTT
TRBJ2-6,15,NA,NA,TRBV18,CASSPRGLGANVLTF,TGTGCCAGCTCACCACGGGGCCTTGGGGCCAACGTCCTGACTTTC
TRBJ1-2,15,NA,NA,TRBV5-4,CASSQWTEGLDGYTF,TGTGCCAGCAGCCAGTGGACAGAAGGATTGGATGGCTACACCTTC
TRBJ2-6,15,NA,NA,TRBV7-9,CASSLTGDGANVLTF,TGTGCCAGCAGCTTAACCGGGGATGGGGCCAACGTCCTGACTTTC
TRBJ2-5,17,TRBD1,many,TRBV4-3,CASSQDARTGAGETQYF,TGCGCCAGCAGCCAAGATGCCCGGACAGGGGCCGGGGAGACCCAGTACTTC
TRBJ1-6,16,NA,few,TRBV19,CASSIVAGSWNSPLHF,TGTGCCAGTAGTATAGTGGCAGGGTCGTGGAATTCACCCCTCCACTTT
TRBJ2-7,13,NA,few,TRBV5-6,CASRLAGAYEQYF,TGTGCCAGCAGGTTGGCCGGAGCCTACGAGCAGTACTTC
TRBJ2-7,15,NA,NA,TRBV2,CASRGARLVDYEQYF,TGTGCCAGCAGAGGTGCGAGGCTCGTCGATTACGAGCAGTACTTC
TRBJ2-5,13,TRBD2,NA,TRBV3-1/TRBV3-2,CASSREGWETQYF,TGTGCCAGCAGTCGGGAGGGATGGGAGACCCAGTACTTC
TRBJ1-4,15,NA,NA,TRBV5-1,CASSSTDTTNEKLFF,TGCGCCAGCAGCTCGACAGATACAACTAATGAAAAACTGTTTTTT
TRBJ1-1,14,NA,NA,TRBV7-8,CASSLAWGGTEAFF,TGTGCCAGCAGCTTAGCATGGGGGGGCACTGAAGCTTTCTTT
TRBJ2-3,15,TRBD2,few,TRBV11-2,CASNPNAGGTYTQYF,TGTGCCAGCAACCCCAACGCGGGGGGTACATATACGCAGTATTTT
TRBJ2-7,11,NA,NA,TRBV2,CASSASYEQYF,TGTGCCAGCAGTGCCAGCTACGAGCAGTACTTC
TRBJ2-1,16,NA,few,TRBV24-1,CATSDLGEGAYNEQFF,TGTGCCACCAGTGATCTCGGGGAGGGGGCCTACAATGAGCAGTTCTTC
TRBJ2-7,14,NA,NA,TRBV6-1,CASSEPGRGYEQYF,TGTGCCAGCAGTGAACCGGGGCGGGGTTACGAGCAGTACTTC
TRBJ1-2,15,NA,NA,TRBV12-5,CASGLGEPSYYGYTF,TGTGCTAGTGGTTTGGGTGAGCCAAGTTACTATGGCTACACCTTC
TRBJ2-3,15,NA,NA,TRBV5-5,CASSYADRGTDTQYF,TGTGCCAGCAGCTACGCCGACAGAGGCACAGATACGCAGTATTTT
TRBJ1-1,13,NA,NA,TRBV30,CAWKGGGGTEAFF,TGTGCCTGGAAGGGGGGGGGAGGCACTGAAGCTTTCTTT
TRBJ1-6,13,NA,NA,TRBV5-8,CASPSTPRPPLHF,TGTGCCAGCCCCTCGACACCTCGGCCACCCCTCCACTTT
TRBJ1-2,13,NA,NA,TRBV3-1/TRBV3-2,CASSQVGNYGYTF,TGTGCCAGCAGCCAAGTCGGTAACTATGGCTACACCTTC
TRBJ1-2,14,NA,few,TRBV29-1,CSVDTQYELYGYTF,TGCAGCGTTGATACTCAATATGAGCTCTATGGCTACACCTTC
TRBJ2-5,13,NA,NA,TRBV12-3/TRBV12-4,CASSGLDRETQYF,TGTGCCAGCAGTGGGCTGGACAGAGAGACCCAGTACTTC
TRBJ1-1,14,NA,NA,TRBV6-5,CASRFGGLNTEAFF,TGTGCCAGCCGTTTTGGGGGGTTGAACACTGAAGCTTTCTTT
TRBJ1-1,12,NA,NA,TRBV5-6,CASSLGYGWAFF,TGTGCCAGCAGCTTGGGCTACGGGTGGGCTTTCTTT
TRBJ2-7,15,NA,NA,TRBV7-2,CASSLEGVSSYEQYF,TGTGCCAGCAGCTTAGAGGGAGTGAGCTCCTACGAGCAGTACTTC
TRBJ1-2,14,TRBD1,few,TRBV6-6,CASSIDRGRRDYTF,TGTGCCAGCTCGATTGACAGGGGTCGGCGGGACTACACCTTC
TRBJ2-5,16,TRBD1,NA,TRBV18,CASSPVRDRSQETQYF,TGTGCCAGCTCACCCGTCCGGGACAGGTCCCAAGAGACCCAGTACTTC
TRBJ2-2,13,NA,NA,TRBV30,CAWSVGSTGELFF,TGTGCCTGGAGTGTTGGCAGCACCGGGGAGCTGTTTTTT
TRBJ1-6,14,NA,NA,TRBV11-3,CASSQGHRDSPLHF,TGTGCCAGCAGCCAGGGACATCGTGATTCACCCCTCCACTTT
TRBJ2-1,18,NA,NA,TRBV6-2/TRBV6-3,CASSYDPYREGSYNEQFF,TGTGCCAGCAGTTACGACCCTTACAGGGAAGGGTCCTACAATGAGCAGTTCTTC
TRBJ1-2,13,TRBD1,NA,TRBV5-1,CASSLQGARGNTF,TGCGCCAGCAGCTTACAGGGGGCGCGGGGGAACACCTTC
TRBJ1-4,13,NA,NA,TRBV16,CASSQRSEGKLFF,TGTGCCAGCAGCCAACGGTCGGAGGGAAAACTGTTTTTT
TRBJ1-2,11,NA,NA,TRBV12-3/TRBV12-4,CASGVGYGYTF,TGTGCCAGCGGAGTGGGCTATGGCTACACCTTC